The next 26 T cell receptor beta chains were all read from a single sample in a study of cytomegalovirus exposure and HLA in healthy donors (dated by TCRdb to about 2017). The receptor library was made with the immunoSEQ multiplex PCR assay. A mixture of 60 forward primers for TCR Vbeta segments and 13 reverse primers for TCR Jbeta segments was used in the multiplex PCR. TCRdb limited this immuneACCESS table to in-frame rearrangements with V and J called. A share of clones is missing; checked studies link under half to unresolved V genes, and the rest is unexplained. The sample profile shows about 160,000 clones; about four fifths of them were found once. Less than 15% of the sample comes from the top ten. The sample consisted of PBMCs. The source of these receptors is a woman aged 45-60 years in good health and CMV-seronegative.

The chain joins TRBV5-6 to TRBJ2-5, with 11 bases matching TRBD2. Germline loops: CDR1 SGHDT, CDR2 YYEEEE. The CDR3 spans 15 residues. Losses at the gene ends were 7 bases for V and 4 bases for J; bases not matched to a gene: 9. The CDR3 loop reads CASHPSGGLGETQYF. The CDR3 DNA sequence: TGTGCCAGCCACCCTAGCGGGGGGCTCGGAGAGACCCAGTACTTC.

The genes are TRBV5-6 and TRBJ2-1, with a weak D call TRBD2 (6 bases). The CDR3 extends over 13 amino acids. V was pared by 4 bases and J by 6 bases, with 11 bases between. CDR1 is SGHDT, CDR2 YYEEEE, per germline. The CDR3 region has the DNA TGTGCCAGCAGCCCCGGGGGTTTCAATGAGCAGTTCTTC. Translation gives CASSPGGFNEQFF. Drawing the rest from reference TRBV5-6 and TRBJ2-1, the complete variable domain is DAGVTQSPTHLIKTRGQQVTLRCSPKSGHDTVSWYQQALGQGPQFIFQYYEEEERQRGNFPDRFSGHQFPNYSSELNVNALLLGDSALYLCASSPGGFNEQFFGPGTRLTVL.

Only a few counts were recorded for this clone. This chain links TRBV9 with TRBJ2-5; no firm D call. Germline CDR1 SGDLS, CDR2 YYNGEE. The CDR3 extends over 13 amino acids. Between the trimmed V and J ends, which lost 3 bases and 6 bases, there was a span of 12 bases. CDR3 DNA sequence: TGTGCCAGCAGCGGTGACACGCTTCAGACCCAGTACTTC. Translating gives CASSGDTLQTQYF.

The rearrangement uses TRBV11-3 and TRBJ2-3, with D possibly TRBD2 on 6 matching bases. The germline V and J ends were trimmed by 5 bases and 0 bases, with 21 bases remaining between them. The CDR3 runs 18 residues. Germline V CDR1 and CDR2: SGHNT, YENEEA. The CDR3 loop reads CASSQLAGRGASTDTQYF. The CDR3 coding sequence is TGTGCCAGCAGCCAATTGGCGGGGAGAGGGGCTAGCACAGATACGCAGTATTTT.

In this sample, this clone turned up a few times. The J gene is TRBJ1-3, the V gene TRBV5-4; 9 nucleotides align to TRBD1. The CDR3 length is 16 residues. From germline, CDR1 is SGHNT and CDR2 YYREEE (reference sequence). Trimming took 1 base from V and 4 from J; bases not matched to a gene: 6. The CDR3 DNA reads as TGTGCCAGCAGCTTGACTGGGACAGGGTCGGGAAACACCATATATTTT. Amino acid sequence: CASSLTGTGSGNTIYF.

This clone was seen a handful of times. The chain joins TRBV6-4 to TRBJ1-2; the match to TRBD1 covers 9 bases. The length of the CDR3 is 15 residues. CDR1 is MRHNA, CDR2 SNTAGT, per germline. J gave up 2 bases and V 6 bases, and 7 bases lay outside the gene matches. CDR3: CASRIGTGSNYGYTF. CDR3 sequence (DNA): TGTGCCAGCAGGATCGGGACAGGGTCGAACTATGGCTACACCTTC.

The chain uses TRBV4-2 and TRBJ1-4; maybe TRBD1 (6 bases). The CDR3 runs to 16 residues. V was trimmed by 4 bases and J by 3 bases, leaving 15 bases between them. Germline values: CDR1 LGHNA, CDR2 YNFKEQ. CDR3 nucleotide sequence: TGTGCCAGCAGCCCCCATGGGACACGCGCTAATGAAAAACTGTTTTTT. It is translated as CASSPHGTRANEKLFF.

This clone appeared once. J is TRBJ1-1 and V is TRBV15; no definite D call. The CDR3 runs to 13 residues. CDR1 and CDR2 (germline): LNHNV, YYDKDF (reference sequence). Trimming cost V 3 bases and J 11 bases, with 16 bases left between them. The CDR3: CATSSVGGIRAFF. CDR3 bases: TGTGCCACCAGCAGTGTTGGAGGAATTCGGGCTTTCTTT.

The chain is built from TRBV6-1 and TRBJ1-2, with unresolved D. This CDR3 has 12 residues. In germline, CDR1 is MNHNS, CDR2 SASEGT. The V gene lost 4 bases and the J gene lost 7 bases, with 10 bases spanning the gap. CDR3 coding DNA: TGTGCCAGCAGTGCTGGGTCGGGTGGCTACACCTTC. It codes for CASSAGSGGYTF.

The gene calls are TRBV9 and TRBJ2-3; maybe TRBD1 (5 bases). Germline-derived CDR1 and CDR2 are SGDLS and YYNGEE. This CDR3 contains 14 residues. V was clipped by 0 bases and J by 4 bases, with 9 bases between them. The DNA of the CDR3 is TGTGCCAGCAGCGTAGGGGTCAGGGCAGATACGCAGTATTTT. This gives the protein CASSVGVRADTQYF.

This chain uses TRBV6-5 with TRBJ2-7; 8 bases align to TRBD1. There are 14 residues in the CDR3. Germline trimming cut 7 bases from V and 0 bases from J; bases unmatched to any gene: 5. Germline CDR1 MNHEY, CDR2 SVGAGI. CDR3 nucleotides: TGTGCCAGCACTCGGGACAGGAGCTCCTACGAGCAGTACTTC. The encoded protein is CASTRDRSSYEQYF.

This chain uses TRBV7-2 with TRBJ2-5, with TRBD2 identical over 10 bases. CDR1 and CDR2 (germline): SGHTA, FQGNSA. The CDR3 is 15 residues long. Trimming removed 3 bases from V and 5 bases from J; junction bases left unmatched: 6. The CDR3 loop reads CASSFPLAGIETQYF. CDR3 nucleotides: TGTGCCAGCAGCTTTCCACTAGCGGGGATCGAGACCCAGTACTTC.

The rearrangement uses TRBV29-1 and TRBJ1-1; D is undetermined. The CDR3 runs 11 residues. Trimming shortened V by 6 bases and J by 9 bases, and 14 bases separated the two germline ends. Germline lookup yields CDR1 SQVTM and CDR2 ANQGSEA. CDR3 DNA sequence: TGCAGCGTCGCCCCCAAGAAGCAAGCTTTCTTT. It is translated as CSVAPKKQAFF.

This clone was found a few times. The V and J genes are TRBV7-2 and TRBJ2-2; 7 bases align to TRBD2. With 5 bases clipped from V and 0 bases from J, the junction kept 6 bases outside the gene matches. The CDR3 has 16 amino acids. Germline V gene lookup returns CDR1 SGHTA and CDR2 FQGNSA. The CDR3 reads CASSLSSGANTGELFF. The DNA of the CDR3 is TGTGCCAGCAGCCTATCTAGCGGCGCGAACACCGGGGAGCTGTTTTTT.

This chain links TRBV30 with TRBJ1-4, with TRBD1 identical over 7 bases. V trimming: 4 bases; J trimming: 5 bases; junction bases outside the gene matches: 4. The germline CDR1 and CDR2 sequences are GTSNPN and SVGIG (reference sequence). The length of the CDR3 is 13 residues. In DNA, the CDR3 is TGTGCCTGGACGACAGGGAGCAATGAAAAACTGTTTTTT. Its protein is CAWTTGSNEKLFF.

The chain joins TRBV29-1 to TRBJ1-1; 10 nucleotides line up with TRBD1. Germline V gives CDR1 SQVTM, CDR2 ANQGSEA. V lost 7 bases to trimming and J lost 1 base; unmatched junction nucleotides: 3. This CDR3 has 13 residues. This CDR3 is CSARQGANTEAFF. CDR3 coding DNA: TGCAGCGCTCGACAGGGGGCGAACACTGAAGCTTTCTTT.

CDR3 coding DNA: TGTGCCAGCAGTTTATCCCTGACCAGGGGGGAAAAACTGTTTTTT. This codes for CASSLSLTRGEKLFF. The chain links TRBV28 to TRBJ1-4, with 7 bases aligning to TRBD1. The junction had 7 bases not matched to a gene; V was cut back by 1 base and J by 8 bases. CDR1 and CDR2 (germline): MDHEN, SYDVKM. The CDR3 is made up of 15 amino acids.

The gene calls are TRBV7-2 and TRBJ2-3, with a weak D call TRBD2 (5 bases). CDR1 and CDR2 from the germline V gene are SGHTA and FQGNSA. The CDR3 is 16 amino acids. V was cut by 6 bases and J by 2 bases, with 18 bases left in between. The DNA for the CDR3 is TGTGCCAGCAGAAAGCTGGCGGGCAAGGCCACAGATACGCAGTATTTT. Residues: CASRKLAGKATDTQYF.

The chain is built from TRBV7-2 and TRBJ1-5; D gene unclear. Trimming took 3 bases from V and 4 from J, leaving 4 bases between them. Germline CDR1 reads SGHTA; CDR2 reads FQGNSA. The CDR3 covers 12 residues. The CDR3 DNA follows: TGTGCCAGCAGCTTTAGTAATCAGCCCCAGCATTTT. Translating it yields CASSFSNQPQHF.

The CDR3 coding sequence is TGTGCCAGCAGCTCTAGCGGGAGGGCCCAAGAGACCCAGTACTTC. It is translated as CASSSSGRAQETQYF. The genes are TRBV7-2 and TRBJ2-5; TRBD2 matches 12 bases. Germline CDR1 reads SGHTA; CDR2 reads FQGNSA. V was clipped by 4 bases and J by 1 base; unmatched bases: 1. The CDR3 runs 15 residues.

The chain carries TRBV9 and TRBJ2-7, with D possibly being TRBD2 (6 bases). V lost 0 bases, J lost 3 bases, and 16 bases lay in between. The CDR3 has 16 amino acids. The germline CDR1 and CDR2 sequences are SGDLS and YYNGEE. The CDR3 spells CASSVEGGVGHYEQYF. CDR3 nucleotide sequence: TGTGCCAGCAGCGTAGAAGGAGGGGTCGGCCACTACGAGCAGTACTTC.

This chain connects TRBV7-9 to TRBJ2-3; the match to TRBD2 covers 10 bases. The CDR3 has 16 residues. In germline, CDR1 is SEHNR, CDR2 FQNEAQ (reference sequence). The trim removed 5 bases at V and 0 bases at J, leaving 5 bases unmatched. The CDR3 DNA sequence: TGTGCCAGCAGCCCACGGACTAGCGGTAGCACAGATACGCAGTATTTT. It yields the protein CASSPRTSGSTDTQYF.

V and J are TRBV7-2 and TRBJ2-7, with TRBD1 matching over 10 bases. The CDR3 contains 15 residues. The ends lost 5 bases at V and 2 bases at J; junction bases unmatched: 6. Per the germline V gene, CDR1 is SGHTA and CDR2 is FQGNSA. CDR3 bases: TGTGCCAGCAGCCCGCGGACAGGGGGAACCTACGAGCAGTACTTC. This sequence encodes CASSPRTGGTYEQYF.

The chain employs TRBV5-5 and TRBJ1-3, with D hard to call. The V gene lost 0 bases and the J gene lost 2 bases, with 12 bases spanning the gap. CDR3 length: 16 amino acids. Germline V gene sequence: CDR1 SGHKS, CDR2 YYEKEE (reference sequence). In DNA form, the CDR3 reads TGTGCCAGCAGCTTGGCCGAGAGGGCAACTGGAAACACCATATATTTT. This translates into CASSLAERATGNTIYF. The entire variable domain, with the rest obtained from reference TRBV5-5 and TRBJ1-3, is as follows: DAGVTQSPTHLIKTRGQQVTLRCSPISGHKSVSWYQQVLGQGPQFIFQYYEKEERGRGNFPDRFSARQFPNYSSELNVNALLLGDSALYLCASSLAERATGNTIYFGEGSWLTVV.

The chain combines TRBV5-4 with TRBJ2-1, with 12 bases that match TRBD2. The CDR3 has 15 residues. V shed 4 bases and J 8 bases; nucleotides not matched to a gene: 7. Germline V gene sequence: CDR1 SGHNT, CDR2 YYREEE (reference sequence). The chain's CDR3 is CASSPGLAGRYEQFF. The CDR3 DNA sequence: TGTGCCAGCAGCCCTGGACTAGCGGGGCGGTATGAGCAGTTCTTC.

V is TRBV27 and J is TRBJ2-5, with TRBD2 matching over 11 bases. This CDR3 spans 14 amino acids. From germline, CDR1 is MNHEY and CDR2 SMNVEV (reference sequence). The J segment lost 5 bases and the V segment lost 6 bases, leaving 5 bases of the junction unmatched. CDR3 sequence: CASRLAGDEETQYF. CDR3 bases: TGTGCCAGCAGACTAGCGGGAGATGAGGAGACCCAGTACTTC.